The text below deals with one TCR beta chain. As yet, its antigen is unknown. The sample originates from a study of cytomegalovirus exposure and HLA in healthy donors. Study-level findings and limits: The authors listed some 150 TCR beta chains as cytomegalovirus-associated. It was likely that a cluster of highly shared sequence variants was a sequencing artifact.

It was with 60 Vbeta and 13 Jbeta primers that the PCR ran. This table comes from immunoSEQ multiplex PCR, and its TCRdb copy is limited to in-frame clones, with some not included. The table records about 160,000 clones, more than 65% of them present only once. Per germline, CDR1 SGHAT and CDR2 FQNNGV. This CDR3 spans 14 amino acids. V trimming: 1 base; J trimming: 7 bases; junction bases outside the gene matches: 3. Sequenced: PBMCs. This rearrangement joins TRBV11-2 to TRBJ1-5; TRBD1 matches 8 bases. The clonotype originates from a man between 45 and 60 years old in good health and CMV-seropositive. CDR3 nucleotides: TGTGCCAGCAGCTTAGCAGGGGGCCGGCAGCCCCAGCATTTT. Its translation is CASSLAGGRQPQHF.